This T cell receptor beta chain was captured in a study of cytomegalovirus exposure and HLA in healthy donors. Whole-study results and caveats: Reportedly, diagnosis of cytomegalovirus status by the classifier showed high specificity and sensitivity.

Only in-frame clones appear in the TCRdb table, and some are missing; sequencing was by immunoSEQ multiplex PCR. The sample contains 100,000 to 150,000 clones, approximately 91% of which appear only once. Regarding this clone: Its specificity is not known.

Trimming took off 4 bases at V and 2 bases at J, with 5 bases between the two ends. Germline CDR1 reads SGHTS; CDR2 reads YDEGEE. This CDR3 has 12 amino acids. The chain employs TRBV5-8 and TRBJ2-3; no definite D call. The sequenced sample consisted of PBMCs. This TCR was sampled from a woman under 30 in good health and CMV-seronegative. The CDR3 region has the DNA TGTGCCAGCAGCGCGATCACAGATACGCAGTATTTT. It yields the protein CASSAITDTQYF.